These 16 T cell receptor beta chains share one sample of origin, sequenced in a study of early T cells in non-severe SARS-CoV-2 infection (dated by TCRdb to about 2021). Libraries were constructed by 5' RACE. Sequencing was performed on a NextSeq 500. TCRdb trimmed the raw reads at Q25, called clones with MiXCR and kept productive beta chains. Duplicate CDR3 protein sequences are folded into a single record with the most common DNA and genes. This sample comprises about 50,000 distinct CDR3 sequences, approximately 8% of them detected only once. Around 4.2% of the sample comes from the top ten. Sequenced sample: whole blood. The receptors derive from an adult who was a healthcare worker with PCR-confirmed SARS-CoV-2 infection or an uninfected control (not recorded which).

This clonotype occurred a few times. J is TRBJ2-7 and V is TRBV29-1, with 10 nucleotides matching TRBD2. The CDR3 runs to 13 residues. Germline-derived CDR1 and CDR2 are SQVTM and ANQGSEA. With 5 bases clipped from V and 6 bases from J, the junction kept 7 bases outside the gene matches. The CDR3 DNA sequence: TGCAGCGTTTGGGGGCTAGCGGGAGTCGAGCAGTACTTC. Its protein is CSVWGLAGVEQYF.

This clonotype came up a few times. The rearrangement links TRBV6-6 to TRBJ1-3; TRBD1 matches 11 bases. Germline assignment: CDR1 MNHNY and CDR2 SVGAGI (reference sequence). V trimming: 0 bases; J trimming: 2 bases; junction bases outside the gene matches: 0. CDR3 length: 16 amino acids. CDR3 sequence: CASSYSGQGAGNTIYF. The CDR3, as DNA: TGTGCCAGCAGTTACTCGGGACAGGGGGCTGGAAACACCATATATTTT.

This clonotype was detected only a few times. The chain has TRBV7-8 and TRBJ2-1, with D perhaps matching TRBD2 (5 bases). The CDR3 covers 12 residues. Trimming shortened V by 1 base and J by 9 bases, and 7 bases separated the two germline ends. The germline V gene encodes CDR1 SGHVS and CDR2 FQNEAQ. The CDR3 DNA sequence: TGTGCCAGCAGCTTAGAAGCGGCTGAGCAGTTCTTC. Amino acid sequence: CASSLEAAEQFF. Full variable domain (rest looked up from reference TRBV7-8 and TRBJ2-1): GAGVSQSPRYKVAKRGQDVALRCDPISGHVSLFWYQQALGQGPEFLTYFQNEAQLDKSGLPSDRFFAERPEGSVSTLKIQRTQQEDSAVYLCASSLEAAEQFFGPGTRLTVL.

By its share, this clonotype is medium-sized. The V gene is TRBV7-2, the J gene TRBJ2-1, with D uncertain. V was cut by 1 base and J by 2 bases, with 6 bases left in between. This CDR3 comprises 14 residues. Germline loops: CDR1 SGHTA, CDR2 FQGNSA. The CDR3 region has the DNA TGTGCCAGCAGCTTAGTACAAGCCTACAATGAGCAGTTCTTC. Translation: CASSLVQAYNEQFF.

The rearrangement links TRBV5-1 to TRBJ2-5; the match to TRBD2 covers 10 bases. The CDR3 consists of 16 residues. V was clipped by 4 bases and J by 4 bases; unmatched bases: 10. CDR1 is SGHRS and CDR2 is YFSETQ in the germline V gene. The CDR3 nucleotides read TGCGCCAGCAGCCCGGACCACAGACTAGCGGGAGAGACCCAGTACTTC. This translates into CASSPDHRLAGETQYF.

V is TRBV12-3 or TRBV12-4 and J is TRBJ1-1; TRBD1 aligns across 7 bases. With V trimmed by 5 bases and J by 8 bases, 2 bases remained unmatched. The CDR3 consists of 11 residues. The CDR3 sequence is CASSPGQEAFF. The CDR3 nucleotides read TGTGCCAGCAGTCCGGGACAGGAAGCTTTCTTT.

The chain employs TRBV13 and TRBJ1-2, with D perhaps TRBD1 (5 bases). Germline loops: CDR1 PRHDT, CDR2 FYEKMQ (reference sequence). V dropped 2 bases and J dropped 6 bases, with 10 bases sitting between them. The CDR3 is 13 amino acids. The CDR3 protein is CASSLKGQDGYTF. CDR3 bases: TGTGCCAGCAGCTTAAAGGGGCAGGATGGCTACACCTTC. The complete variable domain, with remaining parts taken from reference TRBV13 and TRBJ1-2, reads AAGVIQSPRHLIKEKRETATLKCYPIPRHDTVYWYQQGPGQDPQFLISFYEKMQSDKGSIPDRFSAQQFSDYHSELNMSSLELGDSALYFCASSLKGQDGYTFGSGTRLTVV.

This clonotype was counted once. The chain is built from TRBV28 and TRBJ2-1, with D perhaps TRBD1 (6 bases). The CDR3 contains 17 residues. CDR1 is MDHEN and CDR2 is SYDVKM in the germline V gene. V shed 6 bases and J shed 7 bases, with 25 bases lying between them. The CDR3 DNA is TGTGCCAGCAGCCCCATTTACAGGGTGGCTCGGTCAAATGAGCAGTTCTTC. Translated, it gives CASSPIYRVARSNEQFF.

In this sample, this clonotype turned up a few times. This chain uses TRBV7-9 with TRBJ2-3, with 9 positions matching TRBD1. Trimming cost V 5 bases and J 3 bases; bases outside gene matches: 9. There are 16 residues in the CDR3. Germline-derived CDR1 and CDR2 are SEHNR and FQNEAQ (reference sequence). CDR3 residues: CASSPARTGVTDTQYF. In nucleotides, the CDR3 is TGTGCCAGCAGCCCCGCTAGGACAGGGGTTACAGATACGCAGTATTTT.

A few counts support this clonotype. The V call is TRBV20-1, the J call TRBJ2-5; 7 nucleotides match TRBD2. V gave up 0 bases and J gave up 5 bases; unmatched junction bases: 6. CDR1 DFQATT and CDR2 SNEGSKA come from the germline V gene (reference sequence). CDR3 length: 14 residues. This CDR3 reads CSARDKALAETQYF. The CDR3 nucleotides are TGCAGTGCTAGAGATAAGGCACTAGCGGAGACCCAGTACTTC.

The table lists this clonotype with many counts. The chain joins TRBV28 to TRBJ2-7; 9 nucleotides align to TRBD2. In germline, CDR1 is MDHEN, CDR2 SYDVKM. V shed 5 bases and J 7 bases; nucleotides not matched to a gene: 6. The CDR3 contains 13 residues. CDR3 residues: CASSPLAGEEQYF. The CDR3 coding sequence is TGTGCCAGCAGTCCACTAGCGGGTGAGGAGCAGTACTTC.

As concerns this clonotype: A junction boundary mismatches the germline segment, possibly from a read error. The V and J genes are TRBV11-3 and TRBJ2-3; perhaps TRBD2 as D (6 bases). This CDR3 comprises 14 residues. Per the germline V gene, CDR1 is SGHNT and CDR2 is YENEEA. This CDR3 reads CASSPEGSRDTQYF. CDR3 coding DNA: TGTGCCAGCAGCCCGGAGGGTAGCAGAGATACGCAGTATTTT.

The genes are TRBV3-1 and TRBJ2-3; TRBD2 might be the D (6 bases). Germline values: CDR1 LGHDT, CDR2 YNNKEL (reference sequence). The CDR3 runs to 16 residues. The germline V and J ends were trimmed by 4 bases and 3 bases, with 17 bases remaining between them. CDR3 loop: CASSPLRTGTTDTQYF. The CDR3 DNA is TGTGCCAGCAGCCCACTGAGGACCGGGACTACAGATACGCAGTATTTT.

In this sample, this clonotype turned up many times. CDR3 DNA sequence: TGTGCCAGCAGTTTACAGGGGACACCTAATCAGCCCCAGCATTTT. It specifies CASSLQGTPNQPQHF. The rearrangement links TRBV12-3 or TRBV12-4 to TRBJ1-5, with D possibly TRBD1 on 6 matching bases. This CDR3 region has 15 residues. V dropped 2 bases and J dropped 4 bases, with 12 bases sitting between them.

This clonotype appeared a single time. This chain joins TRBV7-8 and TRBJ2-2, with TRBD1 matching over 8 bases. Losses at the gene ends were 2 bases for V and 5 bases for J; bases not matched to a gene: 13. The CDR3 is 18 residues long. The germline gives CDR1 SGHVS, CDR2 FQNEAQ. CDR3 nucleotides: TGTGCCAGCAGCTTATCTTCCACCGGGACAGGAGGGACCGGGGAGCTGTTTTTT. It is translated as CASSLSSTGTGGTGELFF.

The V and J genes are TRBV6-1 and TRBJ2-3; a possible D gene is TRBD2 (6 bases). Trimming took 5 bases from V and 4 from J, leaving 13 bases between them. Looked up from germline, CDR1 is MNHNS and CDR2 is SASEGT. This CDR3 spans 14 amino acids. The CDR3 coding sequence is TGTGCCAGCAGTCTTGGGTGGAGGGCAGATACGCAGTATTTT. Its translation: CASSLGWRADTQYF.